The TCR beta chain under discussion was sequenced for a study of blood T cell repertoires in COVID-19. The germline V and J ends were trimmed by 4 bases and 2 bases, with 8 bases remaining between them. The CDR3 covers 13 residues. The germline V gene has CDR1 SGDLS and CDR2 YYNGEE. TCRdb's table, derived via immunoSEQ multiplex PCR, lists solely in-frame clones and lacks some. The sample contains just under 150,000 clones, over 80% of which appear only once. The sequencing input was peripheral blood. V is TRBV9 and J is TRBJ2-3; no clear D. This clonotype was obtained from a man aged 45-60 years who had recovered from COVID-19. CDR3 in DNA: TGTGCCAGCAGCCGGCTAGACACAGATACGCAGTATTTT. Translation: CASSRLDTDTQYF.